This is a list of T cell receptor beta chains from one sample in a study of T cell changes during pregnancy in multiple sclerosis. Produced via immunoSEQ multiplex PCR; TCRdb's table is partial and in-frame only. The table lists about 69,000 clones, 80% to 95% of them singletons. Material: peripheral blood, obtained in the third trimester of pregnancy. These receptors originate from a female donor in good health, enrolled as a control in a pregnancy study. Both conserved end residues are part of each CDR3. Each record gives: CDR3 protein, J gene, CDR3 length, V gene.

CASSGGYGYTF TRBJ1-2 11 TRBV5-6
CASSHSGGISYEQYF TRBJ2-7 15 TRBV11-2
CASSQDQGTGWNEQFF TRBJ2-1 16 TRBV4-2
CASRGGPQNNQPQHF TRBJ1-5 15 TRBV6-6
CASSSGTGISYGYTF TRBJ1-2 15 TRBV2
CASRRDSHNEQFF TRBJ2-1 13 TRBV2
CATSRAGPNNEQFF TRBJ2-1 14 TRBV15
CASSRTGMVGYTF TRBJ1-2 13 TRBV7-2
CASSPVGGDEKLFF TRBJ1-4 14 TRBV5-1
CASGQGNTGELFF TRBJ2-2 13 TRBV28
CASSLGSRRGKETQYF TRBJ2-5 16 TRBV11-2
CASSPDNEQFF TRBJ2-1 11 TRBV21-1
CASSLGRAEQYF TRBJ2-7 12 TRBV19
CASSLSRGHNNEQFF TRBJ2-1 15 TRBV7-3
CASSLNKGGGYTF TRBJ1-2 13 TRBV5-1
CASNFQRGKLFF TRBJ1-4 12 TRBV7-9
CASSLSRTGAVSEQYF TRBJ2-7 16 TRBV27
CASSLSGTTEAFF TRBJ1-1 13 TRBV27
CATLAGGQETQYF TRBJ2-5 13 TRBV6-1
CASTPSGRVHEQYF TRBJ2-7 14 TRBV28
CASSLGAPYQPQHF TRBJ1-5 14 TRBV7-8
CASSPTAGPPDTQYF TRBJ2-3 15 TRBV18
CASSIAAGEQFF TRBJ2-1 12 TRBV19
CASSLGRADEQFF TRBJ2-1 13 TRBV7-9
CASSLGSGEGTEAFF TRBJ1-1 15 TRBV7-8
CASSPTGTGVYGYTF TRBJ1-2 15 TRBV7-9
CAWSVLSGVGQPQHF TRBJ1-5 15 TRBV30
CASSRPPREQYF TRBJ2-7 12 TRBV21-1
CASSLSASGEKLFF TRBJ1-4 14 TRBV27
CASSQDPGDTQYF TRBJ2-3 13 TRBV4-2
CASSLVGQGLQFF TRBJ2-1 13 TRBV7-2
CAWSGIKVVEVKGARDYGYTF TRBJ1-2 21 TRBV30
CASSPPTGGLQTQYF TRBJ2-5 15 TRBV18
CASSPSVTRDRAVSTIYF TRBJ1-3 18 TRBV18
CASSVGMGTNEKLFF TRBJ1-4 15 TRBV9
CASSLGQGEKLFF TRBJ1-4 13 TRBV2
CASSLAGGDEQYF TRBJ2-7 13 TRBV7-9
CASSEQGARGSYNEQFF TRBJ2-1 17 TRBV25-1
CASSGTGGGVDYGYTF TRBJ1-2 16 TRBV7-9
CARSALLQIAGYTF TRBJ1-2 14 TRBV7-5
CASSFAGLTEAFF TRBJ1-1 13 TRBV5-1
CAWGPAWAAFF TRBJ1-1 11 TRBV30
CASGLAASYEQYF TRBJ2-7 13 TRBV19
CASKGGGSYNEQFF TRBJ2-1 14 TRBV19
CASSRQGPGGTQYF TRBJ2-5 14 TRBV11-3
CAWSTTGRGYTF TRBJ1-2 12 TRBV30
CASSTLREGRTDTQYF TRBJ2-3 16 TRBV5-4
CASSRRGGSQPQHF TRBJ1-5 14 TRBV7-2
CATNRGLAGGQEQFF TRBJ2-1 15 TRBV10-3
CASAPPDRSFYGYTF TRBJ1-2 15 TRBV7-9
CASSPRTSGNTDTQYF TRBJ2-3 16 TRBV4-2
CASRQDRETYNEQFF TRBJ2-1 15 TRBV5-4
CASSFGRTSGRAWGTQYF TRBJ2-5 18 TRBV28
CASSLAGGPTDTQYF TRBJ2-3 15 TRBV7-3
CASSLEAGASEQYF TRBJ2-7 14 TRBV5-1
CASSLAGDRFSSSYEQYF TRBJ2-7 18 TRBV11-1
CASSLGGSTNTGELFF TRBJ2-2 16 TRBV5-1
CASSIDRGQGAYEQYF TRBJ2-7 16 TRBV19
CARSPASGRVETQYF TRBJ2-5 15 TRBV7-5